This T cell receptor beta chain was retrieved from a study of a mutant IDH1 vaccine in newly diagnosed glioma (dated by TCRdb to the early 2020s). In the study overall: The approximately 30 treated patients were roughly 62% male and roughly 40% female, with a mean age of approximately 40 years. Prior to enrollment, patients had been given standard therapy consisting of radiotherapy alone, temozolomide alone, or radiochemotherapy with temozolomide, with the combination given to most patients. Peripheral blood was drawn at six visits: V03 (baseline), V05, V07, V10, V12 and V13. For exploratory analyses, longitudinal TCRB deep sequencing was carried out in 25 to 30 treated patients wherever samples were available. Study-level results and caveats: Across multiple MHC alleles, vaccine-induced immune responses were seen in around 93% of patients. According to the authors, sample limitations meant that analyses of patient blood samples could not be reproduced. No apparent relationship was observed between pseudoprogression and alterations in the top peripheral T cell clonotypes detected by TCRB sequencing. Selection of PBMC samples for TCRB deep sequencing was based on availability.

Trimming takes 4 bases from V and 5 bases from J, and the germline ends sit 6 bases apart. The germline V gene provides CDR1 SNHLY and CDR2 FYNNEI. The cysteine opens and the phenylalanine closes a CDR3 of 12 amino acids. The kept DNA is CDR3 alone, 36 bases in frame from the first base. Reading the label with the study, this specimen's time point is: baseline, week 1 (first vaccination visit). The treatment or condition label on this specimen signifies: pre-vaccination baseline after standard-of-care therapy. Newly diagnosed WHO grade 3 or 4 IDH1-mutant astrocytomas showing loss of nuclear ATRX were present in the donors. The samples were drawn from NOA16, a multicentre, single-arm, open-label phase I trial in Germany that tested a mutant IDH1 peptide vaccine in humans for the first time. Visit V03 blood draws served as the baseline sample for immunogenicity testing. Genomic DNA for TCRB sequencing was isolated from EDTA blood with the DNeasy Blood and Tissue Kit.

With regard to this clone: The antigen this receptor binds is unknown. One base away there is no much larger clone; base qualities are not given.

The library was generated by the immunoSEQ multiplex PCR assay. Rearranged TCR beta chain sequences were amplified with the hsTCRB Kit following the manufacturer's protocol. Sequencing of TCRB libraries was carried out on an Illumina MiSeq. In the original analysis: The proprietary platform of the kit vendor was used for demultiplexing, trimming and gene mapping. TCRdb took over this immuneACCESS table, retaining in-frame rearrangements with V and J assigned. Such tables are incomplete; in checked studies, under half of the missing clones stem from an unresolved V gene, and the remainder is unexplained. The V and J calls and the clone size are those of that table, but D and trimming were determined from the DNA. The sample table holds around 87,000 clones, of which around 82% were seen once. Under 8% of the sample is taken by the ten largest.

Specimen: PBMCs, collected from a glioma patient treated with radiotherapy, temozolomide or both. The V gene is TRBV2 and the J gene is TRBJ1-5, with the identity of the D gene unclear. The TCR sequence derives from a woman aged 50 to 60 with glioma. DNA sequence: TGTGCCAGCAGTGCTGAGGATCAGCCCCAGCATTTT. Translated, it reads CASSAEDQPQHF.